The clone carrying this T cell receptor beta chain has only a few counts. Each CDR3 protein gets one entry after TCRdb re-called the 5' RACE reads with MiXCR. The data contain tens of thousands of distinct CDR3 sequences, around 28% of them singletons. Per the germline V gene, CDR1 is MNHEY and CDR2 is SVGAGI. Between the trimmed V and J ends, which lost 4 bases and 0 bases, there was a span of 7 bases. There are 14 residues in the CDR3. The sequence was obtained from a female donor with breast cancer. The source material was tumor-infiltrating memory CD4+ T cells sorted from the breast tumor. The subset was: memory CD4+ T cells, CD4+CD45RO+CD25-. This sequence joins TRBV6-5 and TRBJ1-3; TRBD1 is a possible D gene (5 bases). DNA for the CDR3: TGTGCCAGCAGTTCGCAGGGCTCTGGAAACACCATATATTTT. It yields the protein CASSSQGSGNTIYF.